This TCR beta chain derives from a study of blood T cell repertoires in COVID-19. Background on the study: The United States, Italy and Spain supplied acute and convalescent COVID-19 samples. PBMCs, B-cell-depleted T cells, or T cells were the source of the cDNA or gDNA that made up the material.

The CDR3 has 20 amino acids. The V and J ends lost 6 bases and 8 bases, in that order; junction bases with no gene match: 22. Per the germline V gene, CDR1 is MNHEY and CDR2 is SMNVEV (reference sequence). In the original workflow: Counts of nucleated cells, estimated from reference gene primer amplification, were obtained. The repertoire was sequenced with immunoSEQ multiplex PCR; TCRdb's copy has only in-frame clones and lacks some. V and J calls plus clone size are reproduced from that table; the DNA served to infer D and trimming. The repertoire holds some 76,000 clones, about four fifths seen once, with about 20% in the top ten.

The chain links TRBV27 to TRBJ2-1, with 13 nucleotides matching TRBD2. The receptor's source is a woman aged 55-70 years with acute or convalescent COVID-19. Sequenced material: peripheral blood. The chain's CDR3 is CASSSYSGTSGTYNGDEQFF. As DNA, the CDR3 is TGTGCCAGCAGCAGTTACTCGGGGACTAGCGGGACTTACAATGGGGATGAGCAGTTCTTC.